What follows are 22 T cell receptor beta chains derived from one specimen sequenced in a study of blood T cell repertoires in COVID-19. Measured with immunoSEQ multiplex PCR; TCRdb has only the in-frame clones, and not every one. The sample contains approximately 72,000 clones, nearly 90% of which appear only once. Sequencing was done on a sample of peripheral blood. Every receptor here comes from a man between 60 and 70 years old with acute or convalescent COVID-19.

The rearrangement links TRBV5-6 to TRBJ1-5; a weak D match, TRBD1 (6 bases). The ends were cut back, 3 bases at V and 4 bases at J, with 20 bases in the middle. This CDR3 region has 17 residues. Germline CDR1 SGHDT, CDR2 YYEEEE. The DNA of the CDR3 is TGTGCCAGCAGCTCAGGGGCACAGTGGGGAGATAATCAGCCCCAGCATTTT. Translated: CASSSGAQWGDNQPQHF. The complete variable domain, with remaining parts taken from reference TRBV5-6 and TRBJ1-5, reads DAGVTQSPTHLIKTRGQQVTLRCSPKSGHDTVSWYQQALGQGPQFIFQYYEEEERQRGNFPDRFSGHQFPNYSSELNVNALLLGDSALYLCASSSGAQWGDNQPQHFGDGTRLSIL.

The chain has TRBV5-6 and TRBJ1-2, with 7 positions matching TRBD1. J gave up 3 bases and V 2 bases, and 4 bases lay outside the gene matches. The CDR3 totals 14 residues. In germline, CDR1 is SGHDT, CDR2 YYEEEE. In nucleotides, the CDR3 is TGTGCCAGCAGCTTCCAACAGGGGTACTATGGCTACACCTTC. Amino acids: CASSFQQGYYGYTF.

Points on this clone: Mismatch with germline at one junction end may stem from a read error. The chain combines TRBV5-1 with TRBJ1-2; 8 bases are shared with TRBD1. Germline V gene data show CDR1 as SGHRS and CDR2 as YFSETQ. The CDR3 has 16 residues. Here the CDR3 DNA reads TGCGCCGGCAGCATAGGACAGGGAATGGGGCGGGATGGCTACACCTTC. It yields the protein CAGSIGQGMGRDGYTF.

This chain uses TRBV3-1 (or the pseudogene TRBV3-2) with TRBJ1-4, with D perhaps matching TRBD1 (6 bases). The CDR3 is 16 amino acids. Germline V CDR1 and CDR2: LGHDT, YNNKEL (reference sequence). V was shortened by 0 bases and J by 5 bases, with 13 bases between the two germline ends. The CDR3, as DNA: TGTGCCAGCAGCCAAGATTTGCCAGGGGAGAATGAAAAACTGTTTTTT. Its translation is CASSQDLPGENEKLFF.

The chain is built from TRBV4-1 and TRBJ1-5, with 7 bases that match TRBD1. The V and J ends lost 0 bases and 0 bases, in that order; junction bases with no gene match: 8. The germline V gene encodes CDR1 MGHRA and CDR2 YSYEKL. This CDR3 is built from 18 residues. The CDR3 loop is CASSQDNPGGNSNQPQHF. The CDR3 nucleotides read TGCGCCAGCAGCCAAGATAACCCAGGGGGGAATAGCAATCAGCCCCAGCATTTT.

The chain employs TRBV5-1 and TRBJ2-7; D perhaps matches TRBD1 (6 bases). This CDR3 comprises 15 residues. The V gene lost 0 bases and the J gene lost 0 bases, with 10 bases spanning the gap. Germline assignment: CDR1 SGHRS and CDR2 YFSETQ. CDR3 DNA sequence: TGCGCCAGCAGCTTGGGGACAGCAAACTCCTACGAGCAGTACTTC. Its translation: CASSLGTANSYEQYF.

This clone was seen only once. The chain has TRBV5-6 and TRBJ1-2; a weak D match, TRBD1 (6 bases). Germline V gene data show CDR1 as SGHDT and CDR2 as YYEEEE. This CDR3 comprises 19 residues. With 3 bases removed from V and 5 bases from J, the gap between germline ends came to 29 bases. The CDR3 protein is CASSSPFPGGPGLEYGYTF. In nucleotides, the CDR3 is TGTGCCAGCAGCTCACCCTTTCCGGGGGGGCCCGGATTAGAGTATGGCTACACCTTC.

The rearrangement joins TRBV30 to TRBJ1-1; D gene ambiguous. V lost 0 bases and J lost 2, with 4 bases in between. The CDR3 is made up of 12 amino acids. Germline V gene data show CDR1 as GTSNPN and CDR2 as SVGIG (reference sequence). The CDR3 DNA is TGTGCCTGGAGTGTTCTTAACACTGAAGCTTTCTTT. Its translation is CAWSVLNTEAFF.

This clone was observed a handful of times. V gene TRBV9 combines with J gene TRBJ1-6, with TRBD1 matching over 10 bases. The CDR3 has 16 amino acids. Trimming took 4 bases from V and 9 from J; bases not matched to a gene: 10. Per germline, CDR1 SGDLS and CDR2 YYNGEE. CDR3 residues: CASSLTPGQGSSPLHF. The CDR3 DNA follows: TGTGCCAGCAGCCTCACTCCGGGACAGGGGAGTTCACCCCTCCACTTT.

This clone is a singleton in its sample. The rearrangement links TRBV3-1 (or the pseudogene TRBV3-2) to TRBJ2-5, with 13 nucleotides matching TRBD2. V was pared by 4 bases and J by 3 bases, with 5 bases of the junction left unmatched. Germline V lookup: CDR1 LGHDT, CDR2 YNNKEL (reference sequence). The CDR3 totals 16 residues. The CDR3 loop reads CASSRLGLAGEETQYF. The CDR3 DNA is TGTGCCAGCAGCCGACTCGGACTAGCGGGGGAAGAGACCCAGTACTTC.

The V and J genes are TRBV5-1 and TRBJ2-1; 7 bases align to TRBD2. Germline V CDR1 and CDR2: SGHRS, YFSETQ. Trimming cost V 4 bases and J 10 bases; bases outside gene matches: 23. This CDR3 is built from 18 residues. As DNA, the CDR3 is TGCGCCAGCAGCCTTATGTGGGCGGGAGACAGCCGTATCGGAGAGCAGTTCTTC. This sequence encodes CASSLMWAGDSRIGEQFF.

The chain carries TRBV5-8 and TRBJ1-6, with D unclear. V shed 2 bases and J shed 13 bases, with 13 bases lying between them. The CDR3 sequence is 13 residues long. The germline V gene encodes CDR1 SGHTS and CDR2 YDEGEE. DNA for the CDR3: TGTGCCAGCAGCTTCGGACTGGGCTGGCCCCTCCACTTT. It is translated as CASSFGLGWPLHF.

V gene TRBV9 combines with J gene TRBJ2-3; 7 bases line up with TRBD2. Per the germline V gene, CDR1 is SGDLS and CDR2 is YYNGEE. Trimming cost V 3 bases and J 2 bases; bases outside gene matches: 9. The CDR3 runs 16 residues. The CDR3 spells CASSAPTSRSTDTQYF. Here the CDR3 DNA reads TGTGCCAGCAGCGCTCCGACTAGCAGGTCCACAGATACGCAGTATTTT.

The gene calls are TRBV6-5 and TRBJ1-1; a weak D match, TRBD1 (5 bases). The germline V gene encodes CDR1 MNHEY and CDR2 SVGAGI. Trimming removed 4 bases at V and 1 base at J, with 13 bases between. The CDR3 extends over 15 amino acids. The CDR3 sequence: CASSSRQWGNTEAFF. The CDR3 DNA reads as TGTGCCAGCAGTTCACGACAGTGGGGGAACACTGAAGCTTTCTTT.

This rearrangement joins TRBV9 to TRBJ2-1, with 7 bases lining up with TRBD1. Trimming removed 3 bases from V and 6 bases from J; junction bases left unmatched: 12. In germline, CDR1 is SGDLS, CDR2 YYNGEE. This CDR3 comprises 16 residues. CDR3 bases: TGTGCCAGCAGCGCCGTCCGCGACAGGGCCACCAATGAGCAGTTCTTC. Translation: CASSAVRDRATNEQFF.

The chain couples TRBV9 to TRBJ1-1; 8 bases are shared with TRBD1. The V gene end was trimmed by 4 bases and the J gene end by 5 bases; junction bases not matched to a gene: 16. This CDR3 has 17 residues. Germline CDR1 is SGDLS and CDR2 is YYNGEE. The CDR3: CASSPGGAGGWKTEAFF. CDR3 DNA sequence: TGTGCCAGCAGCCCCGGGGGAGCAGGGGGCTGGAAAACTGAAGCTTTCTTT.

The chain employs TRBV21-1 and TRBJ1-3. TRBV21-1 is an annotated pseudogene. This CDR3 comprises 18 residues. CDR3 loop: CASSKEVPFLVSGNTIYF. In DNA, the CDR3 is TGTGCCAGCAGCAAAGAAGTCCCCTTCTTAGTCTCTGGAAACACCATATATTTT.

This chain connects TRBV7-6 to TRBJ1-5; TRBD1 matches 7 bases. The V and J ends lost 4 bases and 3 bases, in that order; junction bases with no gene match: 3. The germline V gene has CDR1 SGHVS and CDR2 FNYEAQ. This CDR3 contains 14 residues. DNA for the CDR3: TGTGCCAGCAGCTCGGGACAGCCCAATCAGCCCCAGCATTTT. Protein sequence: CASSSGQPNQPQHF.

V gene TRBV30 combines with J gene TRBJ1-4; 7 bases align to TRBD1. The CDR3 has 11 amino acids. With 6 bases clipped from V and 7 bases from J, the junction kept 2 bases outside the gene matches. Germline CDR1 reads GTSNPN; CDR2 reads SVGIG (reference sequence). CDR3 amino acids: CACHRGEKLFF. The CDR3 DNA reads as TGTGCCTGTCACAGGGGTGAAAAACTGTTTTTT.

The chain joins TRBV6-4 to TRBJ2-4; D is possibly TRBD2 (5 bases). V shed 2 bases and J shed 2 bases, with 13 bases lying between them. The CDR3 covers 16 residues. Germline CDR1 is MRHNA and CDR2 is SNTAGT. CDR3 nucleotide sequence: TGTGCCAGCAGTGACCGACCCGGGATACCCAAAAACATTCAGTACTTC. It specifies CASSDRPGIPKNIQYF.

This clone occurred a few times. The chain employs TRBV18 and TRBJ2-3, with 9 bases aligning to TRBD1. The CDR3 sequence is 18 residues long. V lost 2 bases and J lost 5; bases outside the gene matches: 14. Germline CDR1 is KGHSH and CDR2 is LQKENI. CDR3 amino acids: CASSPGSGQGLRLDTQYF. CDR3 nucleotides: TGTGCCAGCTCACCAGGATCGGGACAGGGTCTTCGGTTAGATACGCAGTATTTT.

This chain links TRBV19 with TRBJ1-5; tentative D call: TRBD1 (5 bases). In germline, CDR1 is LNHDA, CDR2 SQIVND (reference sequence). The CDR3 has 17 amino acids. Trimming removed 1 base at V and 7 bases at J, with 20 bases between. CDR3 nucleotide sequence: TGTGCCAGTAGTATAGTCCCGGGGGGGTCTCTTAGACAGCCCCAGCATTTT. As protein: CASSIVPGGSLRQPQHF.